Here is one T cell receptor beta chain with its context. This clonotype has more than one count but fewer than ten. The antigen it binds to is not known. The sample holds no much larger clone one base away, and base qualities are not on file. The data stem from a study of blood T cells in healthy people across ages (dated by TCRdb to about 2015). About the investigation overall: In model experiments, template switching captured about one uniquely barcoded TCR beta cDNA molecule for every two T cells. Two additional independent replicas of 1 million unique cDNA reads from the same blood draw were analyzed for two donors (one aged 18 to 30 and one aged 80 or older). Donors were grouped into four age groups: young (average roughly 15 years), middle-aged (around 39), aged (roughly 62) and long-lived (over 80). To track age-related changes in TCR beta repertoire diversity, the study relied on deep sequencing normalized with unique cDNA molecular identifiers. To avoid experimental bias, donors of different ages were distributed randomly across sequencing lanes. What the authors observed across the whole study: Compared with the aged group, more naive CD4+ T cells, fewer expanded clones and increased TCR diversity were shown by the long-lived group, suggesting age selection. Estimates of total diversity based on one million sequenced T cells were regarded as lower bounds and as underestimates. Because donor CMV infection status was unknown, age-related changes in expanded clonotypes were potentially confounded. Since profiling was done on bulk unsorted PBMCs, naive and antigen-experienced compartments could not be conclusively compared. As age increased, observed TCR beta diversity per million T cells dropped in a roughly linear way, and a significant reduction was already evident by age approximately 40. There was a strong correlation between observed TCR beta diversity and the percentage of naive T cells measured by flow cytometry.

Libraries were built with 5' RACE. Sequencing was performed on an Illumina HiSeq 2500. A second PCR of about 6 to 12 cycles was performed with a sample-barcoded 5' primer and a J-beta primer mix. A unique molecular identifier was introduced onto each TCR beta cDNA molecule by a template-switch 5' adaptor carrying 12 random nucleotides. At least 2.5 million CDR3-containing paired-end reads were obtained from each sample. All of the RNA was converted into first-strand cDNA using the Mint cDNA synthesis kit, with a TRBC-specific oligonucleotide serving as the primer. Following uracil-DNA glycosylase treatment, all cDNA underwent a first 18-cycle PCR with the universal primers M1SS and BC2_uni_R. The original pipeline was this. Each sample was normalized by randomly selecting 1 million high-quality reads, each carrying a distinct molecular identifier. Reads with shared molecular identifiers were discarded instead of being binned into consensus sequences. MiTCR, run with a Q25 quality threshold and the strictest error-elimination algorithm, handled CDR3 identification, clonotype clustering and error correction. A nonparametric unseen species model using Euler transformation provided a lower-bound estimate of total TCR beta diversity. TCRdb applied fastp at Q25 and MiXCR to the public reads, then kept only in-frame beta chains. Each entry is one CDR3 protein sequence, shown with its most common DNA and genes. These V and J calls originate from TCRdb's pipeline instead of the authors' own analysis. The sample contains around 1,700,000 distinct CDR3 sequences, 25% to 30% of them found a single time. The ten largest clones take up about 7.7% of the sample.

The donors were around 39 Caucasian individuals from Russia, aged roughly 6 to 100 years, who were systemically healthy. Each donor gave 8 to 10 milliliters of peripheral blood, collected into EDTA-treated Vacutainer tubes. Ficoll-Paque density-gradient centrifugation was used to isolate PBMCs, with at least 7 million obtained per sample. Total RNA, at least 6 micrograms per sample, was extracted from PBMCs with Trizol reagent. For every donor, an aliquot of PBMCs went through flow cytometry to measure the percentages of naive CD45RAhigh/CD27high T cells. The sequence was obtained from a woman aged 30 to 39 in good health. The sequenced material came from blood.

The base sequence is TGTGCCAGCAGTGAAGGGGAACTTTACAATGAGCAGTTCTTC. Translated, it reads CASSEGELYNEQFF. The sequence joins TRBV2 to TRBJ2-1, with the D gene uncertain. Between the V and J ends, shortened by 1 base and 4 bases respectively, the junction contains 8 bases. The CDR3 has 14 amino acids, counting the end cysteine and phenylalanine. The read is trimmed to its CDR3 DNA, 42 bases read in frame from base 1. CDR1 and CDR2 are drawn from the germline V gene: SNHLY, FYNNEI.